These 10 T cell receptor beta chains were all obtained from the same sample, sequenced in a study of vaccination effects on CD4 cells after COVID-19. No antigen has been identified for these receptors. Culture proceeded for approximately 9 days, and CD4+ T cells were then isolated. Produced via immunoSEQ multiplex PCR; TCRdb's table is partial and in-frame only. This repertoire shows about 76,000 clones, roughly three quarters found once; its top ten account for approximately 2%. Sequences were derived from CD4+ T cells from PBMCs cultured without peptide, sampled before COVID-19 vaccination. The receptors were sampled from a human donor who received a COVID-19 vaccine.

This chain connects TRBV5-4 to TRBJ1-1; 8 positions agree with TRBD1. The V gene end was trimmed by 5 bases and the J gene end by 0 bases; junction bases not matched to a gene: 6. This CDR3 is 15 amino acids long. Looked up from germline, CDR1 is SGHNT and CDR2 is YYREEE (reference sequence). For the CDR3, the DNA is TGTGCCAGCAGTTTACCAGGGGGCATGAACACTGAAGCTTTCTTT. Amino acid sequence: CASSLPGGMNTEAFF.

The chain has TRBV5-1 and TRBJ2-3, with 12 bases that match TRBD2. The CDR3 has 14 amino acids. The V gene's germline CDR1 is SGHRS and CDR2 YFSETQ. V shed 5 bases and J 5 bases; nucleotides not matched to a gene: 3. The CDR3 DNA follows: TGCGCCAGCAGGACTAGCGGGGGTATAGATACGCAGTATTTT. This sequence encodes CASRTSGGIDTQYF.

This clone was seen only once. The chain is built from TRBV6-5 and TRBJ1-1; D remains unclear. The ends were cut back, 7 bases at V and 2 bases at J, with 14 bases in the middle. CDR1 is MNHEY, CDR2 SVGAGI, per germline. The CDR3 runs to 14 residues. The CDR3, as DNA: TGTGCCAGCAAGGACTACTTCTTTAACACTGAAGCTTTCTTT. It translates to CASKDYFFNTEAFF.

The V call is TRBV23-1, the J call TRBJ2-5, with a weak D call TRBD2 (6 bases). TRBV23-1 qualifies as an ORF whose function is uncertain. V dropped 0 bases and J dropped 5 bases, with 13 bases sitting between them. The CDR3 consists of 15 residues. The CDR3 DNA reads TGCGCCAGCAGTCAATCGCGGCGGGGCCGTGAGACCCAGTACTTC. This sequence encodes CASSQSRRGRETQYF.

The chain combines TRBV18 with TRBJ1-2, with D maybe TRBD1 (6 bases). Germline V gene lookup returns CDR1 KGHSH and CDR2 LQKENI. Between the trimmed V and J ends, which lost 3 bases and 7 bases, there was a span of 24 bases. This CDR3 is built from 17 residues. CDR3 nucleotide sequence: TGTGCCAGCTCACCGGACAGAGTCCTAATCGGATATACTGGCTACACCTTC. Translating it yields CASSPDRVLIGYTGYTF.

Only one count was recorded for this clone. The chain combines TRBV6-1 with TRBJ2-6; D possibly matches TRBD1 or TRBD2 (5 bases each). The germline gives CDR1 MNHNS, CDR2 SASEGT. Between the trimmed V and J ends, which lost 0 bases and 4 bases, there was a span of 13 bases. The CDR3 is 17 residues long. The CDR3 sequence is CASSEARLRDGANVLTF. The CDR3 nucleotides are TGTGCCAGCAGTGAAGCGCGACTCAGGGACGGGGCCAACGTCCTGACTTTC.

J is TRBJ2-7 and V is TRBV5-5; D not certain. The CDR3 has 13 residues. The germline V gene has CDR1 SGHKS and CDR2 YYEKEE (reference sequence). V was trimmed by 3 bases and J by 3 bases, leaving 10 bases between them. CDR3 in amino acids: CASSSGWSYEQYV. The CDR3 DNA sequence: TGTGCCAGCAGCTCTGGATGGAGCTACGAGCAGTACGTC.

The CDR3, as DNA: TGTGCCAGCAGTTACTCTAGGGGTAAAAACACCGGGGAGCTGTTTTTT. This codes for CASSYSRGKNTGELFF. The V gene is TRBV6-6, the J gene TRBJ2-2, with D perhaps TRBD1 (5 bases). From germline, CDR1 is MNHNY and CDR2 SVGAGI (reference sequence). CDR3 length equals 16 residues. Trimming removed 0 bases at V and 2 bases at J, with 10 bases between.

The chain links TRBV9 to TRBJ1-1, with TRBD1 identical over 8 bases. Looked up from germline, CDR1 is SGDLS and CDR2 is YYNGEE. The length of the CDR3 is 14 residues. The V and J ends lost 4 bases and 5 bases, in that order; junction bases with no gene match: 7. For the CDR3, the DNA is TGTGCCAGCAGCCTGACAGGGGCCAATACTGAAGCTTTCTTT. Encoded protein: CASSLTGANTEAFF.

J is TRBJ2-5 and V is TRBV5-1, with D hard to call. Trimming stripped 0 bases from V and 4 bases from J, with 10 bases between. Germline loops: CDR1 SGHRS, CDR2 YFSETQ. This CDR3 comprises 14 residues. This chain's CDR3 is CASSLEGLGETQYF. In nucleotides, the CDR3 is TGCGCCAGCAGCTTGGAAGGGTTAGGAGAGACCCAGTACTTC.